This T cell receptor beta chain was observed in a study of blood T cell repertoires in COVID-19. Background on the study: Italy, Spain and the United States were the sources of the convalescent and acute COVID-19 samples. T cells, B-cell-depleted T cells, or PBMCs supplied cDNA or gDNA.

Original analysis: From reference gene primer amplification, estimates of nucleated cell counts were derived. TCRdb keeps only in-frame clones here, not all; method: immunoSEQ multiplex PCR. V, J and clone size derive from that table, while D and trimming were established from the DNA sequence. Among approximately 130,000 clones, roughly three quarters were seen once, and the ten largest hold over 15%. CDR1 is SGHNT and CDR2 is YENEEA in the germline V gene. V lost 2 bases, J lost 5 bases, and 0 bases stayed unmatched. The CDR3 totals 13 residues. The sample consisted of peripheral blood. The gene calls are TRBV11-3 and TRBJ2-1; 7 nucleotides agree with TRBD1. The sequence derives from a man older than 75 with acute or convalescent COVID-19. The CDR3 bases are TGTGCCAGCAGCTTAACAGGGGACAATGAGCAGTTCTTC. Translating it yields CASSLTGDNEQFF. Using reference TRBV11-3 and TRBJ2-1 for the parts outside the CDR3, the full variable domain is EAGVVQSPRYKIIEKKQPVAFWCNPISGHNTLYWYLQNLGQGPELLIRYENEEAVDDSQLPKDRFSAERLKGVDSTLKIQPAELGDSAVYLCASSLTGDNEQFFGPGTRLTVL.